The next 3 T cell receptor beta chains were all read from a single sample in a study of vaccination effects on CD4 cells after COVID-19. Within the ViraFEST assay, antigen-specific CD4+ T cells underwent expansion with viral peptide pools prior to sequencing. The culture ran for around nine days before CD4+ T cells were isolated. Each participant received a vaccine that was either BNT162b2 or mRNA-1273, given as two doses. Which antigens these TCRs recognize remains unknown. Sequencing used immunoSEQ multiplex PCR; TCRdb keeps in-frame clones, though not all of them. The table shows some 35,000 clones, with about 80% occurring only once. The material was CD4+ T cells from PBMCs cultured with HCoV-NL63 spike peptides, obtained after COVID-19 vaccination. The receptors were gathered from a human donor who received a COVID-19 vaccine. Some clones in this sample may be carry-over from other donors' samples.

J is TRBJ2-7 and V is TRBV18; possibly TRBD1 for D (6 bases). The germline V gene encodes CDR1 KGHSH and CDR2 LQKENI. V dropped 1 base and J dropped 4 bases, with 8 bases sitting between them. The CDR3 spans 13 residues. The CDR3 sequence: CASSPRGGYEQYF. In nucleotides, the CDR3 is TGTGCCAGCTCACCACGAGGGGGTTACGAGCAGTACTTC.

The J gene is TRBJ2-3, the V gene TRBV19; D might be TRBD1 or TRBD2, each matching 5 bases. The germline V gene has CDR1 LNHDA and CDR2 SQIVND (reference sequence). V was pared by 3 bases and J by 1 base, with 17 bases between. This CDR3 is 17 amino acids long. CDR3 sequence: CASSILFGQGGTDTQYF. DNA of the CDR3: TGTGCCAGTAGTATCCTCTTCGGCCAGGGAGGCACAGATACGCAGTATTTT.

This clone was counted a single time. This chain joins TRBV3-1 (or the pseudogene TRBV3-2) and TRBJ1-1, with unresolved D. This CDR3 contains 14 residues. Trimming took off 1 base at V and 2 bases at J, with 8 bases between the two ends. The germline gives CDR1 LGHDT, CDR2 YNNKEL (reference sequence). CDR3 coding DNA: TGTGCCAGCAGCCAAGCGGGCCTAAACACTGAAGCTTTCTTT. This codes for CASSQAGLNTEAFF.